These 3 T cell receptor beta chains originate from one sample sequenced in a study of T cell responses to AZD1222 COVID-19 vaccine. Repertoires were generated with immunoSEQ multiplex PCR, while TCRdb's copy carries only in-frame clones and drops some. The table has some 56,000 clones, roughly 89% seen once; the top ten hold roughly 6.1%. This material consisted of peripheral blood, taken 28 days after the second AZD1222 dose. These receptors originate from an adult who received the AZD1222 COVID-19 vaccine.

The V and J genes are TRBV3-1 (or the pseudogene TRBV3-2) and TRBJ2-5; 11 positions match TRBD1. The CDR3 runs to 16 residues. Trimming at V came to 4 bases and at J to 4 bases, leaving 8 bases not matched to a gene. Per the germline V gene, CDR1 is LGHDT and CDR2 is YNNKEL (reference sequence). The CDR3 DNA is TGTGCCAGCAGCCGCCGGGGACAGGGGGTATTAGAGACCCAGTACTTC. This translates into CASSRRGQGVLETQYF.

This clone came up a few times. The rearrangement joins TRBV7-6 to TRBJ1-1; possible D gene TRBD1, 6 bases. Per the germline V gene, CDR1 is SGHVS and CDR2 is FNYEAQ. The CDR3 loop spans 17 amino acids. Between the trimmed V and J ends, which lost 1 base and 1 base, there was a span of 16 bases. CDR3 loop: CASSLGRGQRQNTEAFF. As DNA, the CDR3 is TGTGCCAGCAGCTTAGGACGTGGACAGAGACAGAACACTGAAGCTTTCTTT.

In DNA form, the CDR3 reads TGTGCCTGGAATCTCGACAGGCCATCCCAAGTAGAAAAACTGTTTTTT. Its protein product is CAWNLDRPSQVEKLFF. The chain employs TRBV30 and TRBJ1-4; D possibly corresponds to TRBD1 (6 bases). CDR1 is GTSNPN, CDR2 SVGIG, per germline (reference sequence). This CDR3 comprises 16 residues. Trimming left V 4 bases short and J 8 bases short, with 23 bases between. Combining the CDR3 with reference TRBV30 and TRBJ1-4 gives the whole variable domain SQTIHQWPATLVQPVGSPLSLECTVEGTSNPNLYWYRQAAGRGLQLLFYSVGIGQISSEVPQNLSASRPQDRQFILSSKKLLLSDSGFYLCAWNLDRPSQVEKLFFGSGTQLSVL.